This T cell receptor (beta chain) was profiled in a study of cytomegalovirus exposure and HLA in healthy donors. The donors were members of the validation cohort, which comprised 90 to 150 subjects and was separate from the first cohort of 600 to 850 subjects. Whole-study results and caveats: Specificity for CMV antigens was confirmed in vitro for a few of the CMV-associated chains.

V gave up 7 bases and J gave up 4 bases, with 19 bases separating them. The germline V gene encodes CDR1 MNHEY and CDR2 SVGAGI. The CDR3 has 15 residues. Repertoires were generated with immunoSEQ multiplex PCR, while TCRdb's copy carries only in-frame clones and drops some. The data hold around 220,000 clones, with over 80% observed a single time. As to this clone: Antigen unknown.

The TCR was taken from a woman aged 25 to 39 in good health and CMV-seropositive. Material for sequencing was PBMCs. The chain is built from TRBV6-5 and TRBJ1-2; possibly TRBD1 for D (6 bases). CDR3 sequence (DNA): TGTGCCAGCACCGCTGGGACAAGGGGTAGCTATGGCTACACCTTC. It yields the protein CASTAGTRGSYGYTF.